Presented here are 29 T cell receptor beta chains from one specimen sequenced in a study of T cell changes during pregnancy in multiple sclerosis. Some clones are missing from TCRdb's copy, which holds only in-frame ones; the method was immunoSEQ multiplex PCR. This sample has over 65,000 clones, with roughly 94% found just once. The starting material was peripheral blood, obtained in the third trimester of pregnancy. These receptors originate from a female donor with multiple sclerosis, enrolled in a pregnancy study.

The chain employs TRBV30 and TRBJ1-1; D is unclear. The germline V gene encodes CDR1 GTSNPN and CDR2 SVGIG (reference sequence). This CDR3 spans 12 amino acids. V gave up 2 bases and J gave up 6 bases, with 10 bases separating them. CDR3: CAWSTGKAEAFF. The CDR3, as DNA: TGTGCCTGGAGTACGGGGAAGGCTGAAGCTTTCTTT. The variable domain in full, completed from reference TRBV30 and TRBJ1-1, reads SQTIHQWPATLVQPVGSPLSLECTVEGTSNPNLYWYRQAAGRGLQLLFYSVGIGQISSEVPQNLSASRPQDRQFILSSKKLLLSDSGFYLCAWSTGKAEAFFGQGTRLTVV.

The V call is TRBV4-3, the J call TRBJ1-1; 7 nucleotides line up with TRBD1. Germline V gene data show CDR1 as LGHNA and CDR2 as YSLEER. This CDR3 region has 14 residues. V shed 3 bases, J shed 3 bases, and the junction held 4 bases outside the gene matches. CDR3 sequence: CASSHYTGDTEAFF. The CDR3 nucleotides read TGCGCCAGCAGCCACTACACAGGGGACACTGAAGCTTTCTTT.

This clone was counted a single time. The chain recombines TRBV5-8 with TRBJ2-2, with TRBD1 identical over 8 bases. The CDR3 covers 15 residues. Per germline, CDR1 SGHTS and CDR2 YDEGEE. Unmatched junction bases numbered 1, after V lost 3 bases and J lost 0 bases. The CDR3 DNA follows: TGTGCCAGCAGCTCGGACAGGGCGAACACCGGGGAGCTGTTTTTT. Residues: CASSSDRANTGELFF.

A single count supports this clone. V gene TRBV19 combines with J gene TRBJ1-2, with TRBD1 identical over 11 bases. CDR1 is LNHDA, CDR2 SQIVND, per germline (reference sequence). The CDR3 covers 13 residues. The junction had 7 bases not matched to a gene; V was cut back by 6 bases and J by 10 bases. The CDR3 loop is CASSQGQGAVYTF. For the CDR3, the DNA is TGTGCCAGTAGCCAAGGACAGGGGGCAGTCTACACCTTC.

The chain joins TRBV7-8 to TRBJ1-6; possible D gene TRBD1, 6 bases. V was shortened by 4 bases and J by 11 bases, with 15 bases between the two germline ends. This CDR3 has 14 residues. CDR1 is SGHVS and CDR2 is FQNEAQ in the germline V gene. This CDR3 reads CASSYADSTTPLHF. The CDR3 nucleotides are TGTGCCAGCAGCTACGCGGACAGTACGACACCCCTCCACTTT.

The chain uses TRBV7-2 and TRBJ2-2, with 8 bases matching TRBD2. CDR3 length: 15 amino acids. Unmatched junction bases numbered 9, after V lost 5 bases and J lost 7 bases. Germline CDR1 SGHTA, CDR2 FQGNSA. This CDR3 is CASSLSGGPIGELFF. The CDR3 coding sequence is TGTGCCAGCAGCCTAAGCGGGGGTCCCATCGGGGAGCTGTTTTTT.

This chain connects TRBV7-3 to TRBJ1-3, with D maybe TRBD1 (6 bases). The CDR3 length is 16 residues. Trimming cost V 1 base and J 4 bases, with 14 bases left between them. From germline, CDR1 is SGHTA and CDR2 FQGTGA. The CDR3 bases are TGTGCCAGCAGCTTAATCCCTCAGGGGTTCGGAAACACCATATATTTT. Protein sequence: CASSLIPQGFGNTIYF.

The gene calls are TRBV19 and TRBJ1-6; D ambiguous. The germline CDR1 and CDR2 sequences are LNHDA and SQIVND (reference sequence). Trimming removed 4 bases at V and 8 bases at J, with 15 bases between. The CDR3 length is 15 residues. The CDR3 region has the DNA TGTGCCAGTAGTAGAGAATTCCTCGGAGATTCACCCCTCCACTTT. Amino acid sequence: CASSREFLGDSPLHF. The full variable domain, completed using reference TRBV19 and TRBJ1-6, is DGGITQSPKYLFRKEGQNVTLSCEQNLNHDAMYWYRQDPGQGLRLIYYSQIVNDFQKGDIAEGYSVSREKKESFPLTVTSAQKNPTAFYLCASSREFLGDSPLHFGNGTRLTVT.

The rearrangement links TRBV5-4 to TRBJ2-3, with 8 bases matching TRBD2. Trimming cost V 4 bases and J 4 bases; bases outside gene matches: 8. The germline gives CDR1 SGHNT, CDR2 YYREEE (reference sequence). The length of the CDR3 is 15 residues. This CDR3 is CASSLWTGGADTQYF. The CDR3 DNA sequence: TGTGCCAGCAGCCTCTGGACCGGGGGGGCAGATACGCAGTATTTT.

The rearrangement links TRBV5-1 to TRBJ2-5; D is possibly TRBD1 (6 bases). Trimming left V 0 bases short and J 5 bases short, with 11 bases between. This CDR3 comprises 14 residues. The germline gives CDR1 SGHRS, CDR2 YFSETQ. Here the CDR3 DNA reads TGCGCCAGCAGCTTGGGGACAGCGAGGGAGACCCAGTACTTC. Its translation is CASSLGTARETQYF.

This clone was found a few times. This chain uses TRBV29-1 with TRBJ1-2; 7 nucleotides line up with TRBD1. CDR1 and CDR2 from the germline V gene are SQVTM and ANQGSEA. With 7 bases clipped from V and 5 bases from J, the junction kept 4 bases outside the gene matches. The length of the CDR3 is 11 residues. The CDR3: CSGRDSYGYTF. The CDR3 DNA reads TGCAGCGGCCGGGACAGTTATGGCTACACCTTC.

The rearrangement joins TRBV6-1 to TRBJ2-7; D is possibly TRBD2 (6 bases). CDR3 length: 14 amino acids. The V gene lost 0 bases and the J gene lost 3 bases, with 9 bases spanning the gap. Looked up from germline, CDR1 is MNHNS and CDR2 is SASEGT. In DNA, the CDR3 is TGTGCCAGCAGTGAAGCGTGGAGGGGCTACGAGCAGTACTTC. Its protein is CASSEAWRGYEQYF.

V and J are TRBV29-1 and TRBJ2-7; D might be TRBD2 (7 bases). V was trimmed by 4 bases and J by 3 bases, leaving 13 bases between them. The CDR3 sequence is 13 residues long. In germline, CDR1 is SQVTM, CDR2 ANQGSEA. The CDR3 DNA is TGCAGCGTTGTAGGGGGGGCAAGCTACGAGCAGTACTTC. Translation: CSVVGGASYEQYF.

The chain joins TRBV11-2 to TRBJ1-6; 10 positions match TRBD1. The CDR3 spans 14 residues. Trimming took 6 bases from V and 7 from J; bases not matched to a gene: 3. Germline V gene data show CDR1 as SGHAT and CDR2 as FQNNGV. CDR3 coding DNA: TGTGCCAGCAGTTTGGGACAGGGGAATTCACCCCTCCACTTT. Translation: CASSLGQGNSPLHF.

This clone was counted between two and nine times. The rearrangement uses TRBV7-8 and TRBJ1-5, with D perhaps TRBD1 (6 bases). This CDR3 has 16 amino acids. Between the trimmed V and J ends, which lost 7 bases and 0 bases, there was a span of 16 bases. The germline gives CDR1 SGHVS, CDR2 FQNEAQ. CDR3 in amino acids: CASNEDRGYSNQPQHF. In nucleotides, the CDR3 is TGTGCCAGCAATGAGGACAGAGGTTATAGCAATCAGCCCCAGCATTTT. The full variable domain, completed using reference TRBV7-8 and TRBJ1-5, is GAGVSQSPRYKVAKRGQDVALRCDPISGHVSLFWYQQALGQGPEFLTYFQNEAQLDKSGLPSDRFFAERPEGSVSTLKIQRTQQEDSAVYLCASNEDRGYSNQPQHFGDGTRLSIL.

This clone was recorded once. V usage is TRBV4-3 and J usage is TRBJ2-1, with D unresolved. Trimming shortened V by 0 bases and J by 4 bases, and 10 bases separated the two germline ends. The CDR3 totals 15 residues. CDR1 is LGHNA, CDR2 YSLEER, per germline. The CDR3: CASSQDLGRYNEQFF. CDR3 coding DNA: TGCGCCAGCAGCCAAGATCTCGGCAGGTACAATGAGCAGTTCTTC.

This chain connects TRBV7-9 to TRBJ1-4, with 9 bases aligning to TRBD1. This CDR3 spans 15 amino acids. The germline V gene has CDR1 SEHNR and CDR2 FQNEAQ (reference sequence). Germline trimming cut 5 bases from V and 5 bases from J; bases unmatched to any gene: 6. As DNA, the CDR3 is TGTGCCAGCAGCCCGAGGGACAGGGTGAATGAAAAACTGTTTTTT. Translation gives CASSPRDRVNEKLFF. The whole variable domain, filled in from reference TRBV7-9 and TRBJ1-4, reads DTGVSQNPRHKITKRGQNVTFRCDPISEHNRLYWYRQTLGQGPEFLTYFQNEAQLEKSRLLSDRFSAERPKGSFSTLEIQRTEQGDSAMYLCASSPRDRVNEKLFFGSGTQLSVL.

This CDR3 reads CASSPPGGGGEQFF. The CDR3 bases are TGCGCCAGCAGCCCCCCCGGGGGGGGTGGTGAGCAGTTCTTC. J is TRBJ2-1 and V is TRBV4-3; TRBD2 matches 8 bases. The V segment lost 4 bases and the J segment 9 bases; nucleotides outside the gene matches: 8. This CDR3 has 14 residues. Germline CDR1 reads LGHNA; CDR2 reads YSLEER.

The chain has TRBV6-5 and TRBJ1-3; the D gene is possibly TRBD1 (6 bases). The ends were cut back, 2 bases at V and 0 bases at J, with 8 bases in the middle. The CDR3 is made up of 15 amino acids. Germline V gene lookup returns CDR1 MNHEY and CDR2 SVGAGI. The CDR3 DNA follows: TGTGCCAGCAGTTACAGGGACAACTCTGGAAACACCATATATTTT. Its translation is CASSYRDNSGNTIYF.

This chain connects TRBV30 to TRBJ1-2, with 12 positions matching TRBD1. V was clipped by 5 bases and J by 5 bases; unmatched bases: 12. The CDR3 totals 16 residues. Germline CDR1 and CDR2: GTSNPN and SVGIG (reference sequence). The CDR3 is CAWAGTGGIVRYGYTF. The CDR3, as DNA: TGTGCCTGGGCCGGGACAGGGGGCATAGTAAGATATGGCTACACCTTC.

This chain joins TRBV2 and TRBJ1-5, with D tentatively TRBD1 (6 bases). This CDR3 is 13 amino acids long. Per the germline V gene, CDR1 is SNHLY and CDR2 is FYNNEI. V was cut by 1 base and J by 7 bases, with 8 bases left in between. CDR3 protein: CASSEERGQPQHF. In DNA, the CDR3 is TGTGCCAGCAGTGAAGAGAGGGGGCAGCCCCAGCATTTT.

CDR3 sequence: CASSSRGMETEAFF. The CDR3 bases are TGTGCCAGCAGCTCCCGGGGGATGGAGACTGAAGCTTTCTTT. V is TRBV7-2 and J is TRBJ1-1; D is possibly TRBD1 (5 bases). V lost 4 bases and J lost 5, with 14 bases in between. CDR3 length: 14 amino acids. CDR1 and CDR2 from the germline V gene are SGHTA and FQGNSA.

The chain carries TRBV5-5 and TRBJ1-5; D gene ambiguous. Germline V gene sequence: CDR1 SGHKS, CDR2 YYEKEE (reference sequence). The CDR3 has 12 amino acids. V was clipped by 0 bases and J by 7 bases, with 5 bases between them. CDR3 nucleotides: TGTGCCAGCAGCTTGGGTGAGCAGCCCCAGCATTTT. It yields the protein CASSLGEQPQHF.

The CDR3: CASSARQGAPGELFF. DNA of the CDR3: TGCGCCAGCAGCGCAAGACAGGGGGCGCCCGGGGAGCTGTTTTTT. The chain uses TRBV5-1 and TRBJ2-2, with 10 bases that match TRBD1. V shed 4 bases, J shed 6 bases, and the junction held 6 bases outside the gene matches. Germline V gene sequence: CDR1 SGHRS, CDR2 YFSETQ. This CDR3 comprises 15 residues.

The chain is built from TRBV7-9 and TRBJ1-1; D not resolved. Germline V gene data show CDR1 as SEHNR and CDR2 as FQNEAQ (reference sequence). The CDR3 extends over 13 amino acids. V shed 4 bases and J shed 4 bases, with 10 bases lying between them. The CDR3 nucleotides read TGTGCCAGCAGCTCCCGGTGGGCCACTGAAGCTTTCTTT. Encoded protein: CASSSRWATEAFF.

The chain links TRBV7-3 to TRBJ2-7; the match to TRBD2 covers 8 bases. The germline CDR1 and CDR2 sequences are SGHTA and FQGTGA. Unmatched junction bases numbered 4, after V lost 2 bases and J lost 1 base. This CDR3 is 15 amino acids long. CDR3 sequence (DNA): TGTGCCAGCAGCTTATCGCCTAGCGGGTCCTACGAGCAGTACTTC. Its translation: CASSLSPSGSYEQYF.

This chain joins TRBV18 and TRBJ2-2; weak D call: TRBD1 (6 bases). CDR3 size: 15 residues. Trimming stripped 4 bases from V and 1 base from J, with 10 bases between. Germline assignment: CDR1 KGHSH and CDR2 LQKENI. CDR3 residues: CASSRTGMNTGELFF. In DNA, the CDR3 is TGTGCCAGCTCACGTACAGGGATGAACACCGGGGAGCTGTTTTTT.

V and J are TRBV6-6 and TRBJ1-3; TRBD1 matches at 8 bases. CDR1 and CDR2 from the germline V gene are MNHNY and SVGAGI (reference sequence). V lost 6 bases and J lost 3; bases outside the gene matches: 4. The CDR3 sequence is 14 residues long. For the CDR3, the DNA is TGTGCCAGCAGGACAGGGGTGGATGGAAACACCATATATTTT. Its translation is CASRTGVDGNTIYF.

A few counts support this clone. The V call is TRBV9, the J call TRBJ1-1; D may be TRBD1 (6 bases). The CDR3 totals 15 residues. Germline V gene sequence: CDR1 SGDLS, CDR2 YYNGEE. The V end lost 4 bases, the J end lost 1 base, and 14 bases lay between the germline ends. The CDR3 coding sequence is TGTGCCAGCAGCCCCCTGGGAGGGGGGAACACTGAAGCTTTCTTT. Translating gives CASSPLGGGNTEAFF.